The table lists the clone carrying this T cell receptor (beta chain) with a few counts. The sample belongs to a study of T cells in Graves' hyperthyroidism and ophthalmopathy. Amplification of TCR beta CDR3 regions was performed using RNA transcripts as template. First-round RT-PCR with HTBI primers amplified the TCR CDR3 region. MiXCR was run by TCRdb on the multiplex PCR reads, yielding one entry per CDR3 protein. The sample records 550,000 to 600,000 distinct CDR3 sequences, 46% being singletons. Germline V lookup: CDR1 SGHDT, CDR2 YYEEEE. V shed 4 bases and J 4 bases; nucleotides not matched to a gene: 6. This CDR3 is built from 14 residues.

The specimen sequenced was peripheral blood or thyroid tissue (not recorded which). This clonotype was obtained from an adult woman with Graves' disease, either hyperthyroidism or ophthalmopathy (not recorded which). V gene TRBV5-6 combines with J gene TRBJ1-2, with 8 bases fitting TRBD1. The DNA for the CDR3 is TGTGCCAGCAGCGGCAGGGGGCTTGGCTATGGCTACACCTTC. Translating it yields CASSGRGLGYGYTF.